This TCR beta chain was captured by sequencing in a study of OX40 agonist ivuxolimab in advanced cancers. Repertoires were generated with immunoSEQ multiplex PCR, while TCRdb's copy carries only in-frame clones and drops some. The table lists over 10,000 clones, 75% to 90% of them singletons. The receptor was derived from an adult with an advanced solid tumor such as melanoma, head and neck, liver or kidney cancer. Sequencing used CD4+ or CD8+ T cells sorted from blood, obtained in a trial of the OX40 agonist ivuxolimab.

Here the CDR3 reads CASSPLQETQYF. As DNA, the CDR3 is TGTGCCAGCAGCCCTCTTCAAGAGACCCAGTACTTC. This chain joins TRBV7-8 and TRBJ2-5; D unclear. This CDR3 is built from 12 residues. The V and J ends lost 5 bases and 2 bases respectively, with 6 bases between them. Germline V gene sequence: CDR1 SGHVS, CDR2 FQNEAQ.